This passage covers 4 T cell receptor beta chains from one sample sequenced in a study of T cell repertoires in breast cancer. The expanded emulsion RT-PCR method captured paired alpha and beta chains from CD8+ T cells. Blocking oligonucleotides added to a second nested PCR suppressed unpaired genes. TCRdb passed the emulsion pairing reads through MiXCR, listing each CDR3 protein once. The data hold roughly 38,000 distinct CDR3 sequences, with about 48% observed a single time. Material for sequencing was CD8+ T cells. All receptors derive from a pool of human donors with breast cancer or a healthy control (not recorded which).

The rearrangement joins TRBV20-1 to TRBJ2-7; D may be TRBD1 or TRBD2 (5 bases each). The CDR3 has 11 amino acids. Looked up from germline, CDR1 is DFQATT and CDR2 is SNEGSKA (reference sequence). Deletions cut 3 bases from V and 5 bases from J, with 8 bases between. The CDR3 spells CSASRDHEQYF. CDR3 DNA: TGCAGTGCTAGCCGGGACCACGAGCAGTACTTC.

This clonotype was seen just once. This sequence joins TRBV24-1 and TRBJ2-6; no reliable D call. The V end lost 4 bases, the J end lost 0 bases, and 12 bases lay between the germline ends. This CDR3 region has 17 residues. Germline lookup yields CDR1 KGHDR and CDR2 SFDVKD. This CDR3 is CATSESDQSSGANVLTF. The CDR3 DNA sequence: TGTGCCACCAGTGAATCCGATCAGAGCTCTGGGGCCAACGTCCTGACTTTC.

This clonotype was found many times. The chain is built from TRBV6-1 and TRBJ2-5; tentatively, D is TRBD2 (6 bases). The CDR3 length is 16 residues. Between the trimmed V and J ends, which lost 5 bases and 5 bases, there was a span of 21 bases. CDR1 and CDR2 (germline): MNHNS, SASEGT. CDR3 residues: CASSTFAGSGLETQYF. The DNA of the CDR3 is TGTGCCAGCAGTACTTTCGCGGGATCCGGATTGGAGACCCAGTACTTC.

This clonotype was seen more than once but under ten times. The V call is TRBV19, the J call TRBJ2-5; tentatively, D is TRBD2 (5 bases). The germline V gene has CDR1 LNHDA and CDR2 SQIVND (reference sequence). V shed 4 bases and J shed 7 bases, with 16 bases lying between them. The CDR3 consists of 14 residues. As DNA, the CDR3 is TGTGCCAGTAGTACCCTCGAGAGGGTTGGGACCCAGTACTTC. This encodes CASSTLERVGTQYF. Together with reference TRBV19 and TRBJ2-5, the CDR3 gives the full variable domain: DGGITQSPKYLFRKEGQNVTLSCEQNLNHDAMYWYRQDPGQGLRLIYYSQIVNDFQKGDIAEGYSVSREKKESFPLTVTSAQKNPTAFYLCASSTLERVGTQYFGPGTRLLVL.